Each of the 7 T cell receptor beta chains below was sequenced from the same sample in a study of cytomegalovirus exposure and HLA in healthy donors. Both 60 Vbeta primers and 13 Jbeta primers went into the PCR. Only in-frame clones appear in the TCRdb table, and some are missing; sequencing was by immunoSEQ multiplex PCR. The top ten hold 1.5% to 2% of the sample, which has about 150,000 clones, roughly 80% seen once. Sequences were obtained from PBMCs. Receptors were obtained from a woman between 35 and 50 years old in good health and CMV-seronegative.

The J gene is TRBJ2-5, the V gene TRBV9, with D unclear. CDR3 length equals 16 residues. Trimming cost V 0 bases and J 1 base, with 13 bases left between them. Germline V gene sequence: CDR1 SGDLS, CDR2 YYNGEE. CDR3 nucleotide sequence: TGTGCCAGCAGCGTAGGTGGCAGGTTATTCCAAGAGACCCAGTACTTC. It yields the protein CASSVGGRLFQETQYF.

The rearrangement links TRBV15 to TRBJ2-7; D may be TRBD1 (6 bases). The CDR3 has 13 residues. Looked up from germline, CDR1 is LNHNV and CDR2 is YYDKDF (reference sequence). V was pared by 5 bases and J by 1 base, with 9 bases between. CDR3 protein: CATSHRESYEQYF. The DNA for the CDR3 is TGTGCCACCAGCCACAGGGAGTCCTACGAGCAGTACTTC.

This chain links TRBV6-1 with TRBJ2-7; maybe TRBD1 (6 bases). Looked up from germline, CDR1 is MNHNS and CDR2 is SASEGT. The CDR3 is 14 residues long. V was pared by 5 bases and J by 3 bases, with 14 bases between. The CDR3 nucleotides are TGTGCCAGCAGTCAAGACAGGTGGTTCTACGAGCAGTACTTC. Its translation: CASSQDRWFYEQYF.

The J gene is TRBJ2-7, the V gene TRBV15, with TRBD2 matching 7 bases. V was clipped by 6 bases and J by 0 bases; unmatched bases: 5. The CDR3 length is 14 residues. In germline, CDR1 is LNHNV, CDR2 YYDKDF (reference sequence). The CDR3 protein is CATRRAGSSYEQYF. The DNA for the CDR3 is TGTGCCACCAGGCGAGCGGGGAGCTCCTACGAGCAGTACTTC.

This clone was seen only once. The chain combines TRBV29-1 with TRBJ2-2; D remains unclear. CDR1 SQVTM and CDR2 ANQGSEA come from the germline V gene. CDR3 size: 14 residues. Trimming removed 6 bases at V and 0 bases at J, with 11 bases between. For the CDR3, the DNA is TGCAGCGTGTTCGTCCCTGCGAACACCGGGGAGCTGTTTTTT. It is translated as CSVFVPANTGELFF.

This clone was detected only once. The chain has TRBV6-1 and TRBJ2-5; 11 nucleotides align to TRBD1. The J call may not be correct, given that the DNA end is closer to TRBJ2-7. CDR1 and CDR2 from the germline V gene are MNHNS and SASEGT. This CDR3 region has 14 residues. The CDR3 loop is CASTGGQGEHEQYF. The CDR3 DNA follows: TGTGCCAGCACCGGGGGACAGGGGGAGCACGAGCAGTACTTC.

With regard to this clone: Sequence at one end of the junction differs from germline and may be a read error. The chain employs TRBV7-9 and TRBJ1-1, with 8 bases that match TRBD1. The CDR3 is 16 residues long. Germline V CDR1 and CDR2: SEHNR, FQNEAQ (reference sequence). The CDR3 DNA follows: TGTTCCAGCAGCAGAGGGGACAGGCTAATGAACACTGAAGCTTTCTTT. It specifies CSSSRGDRLMNTEAFF. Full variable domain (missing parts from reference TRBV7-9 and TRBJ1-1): DTGVSQNPRHKITKRGQNVTFRCDPISEHNRLYWYRQTLGQGPEFLTYFQNEAQLEKSRLLSDRFSAERPKGSFSTLEIQRTEQGDSAMYLCSSSRGDRLMNTEAFFGQGTRLTVV.